The clone carrying this T cell receptor beta chain was seen ten or more times. Its antigen is unidentified. The ends lost 0 bases at V and 0 bases at J; junction bases unmatched: 7. Germline assignment: CDR1 LGHNA and CDR2 YSLEER. This CDR3 contains 17 residues. This sample is part of a study of T cells after yellow fever vaccination. Study findings and constraints: Overall, a small share of clonotypes was seen in both CD4 and CD8 compartments.

The authors made TCR cDNA by 5'RACE template switching, adding a universal primer site and UMIs. TCRdb analysed the 5' RACE reads with MiXCR anew, one entry per CDR3 protein. Among 300,000 to 400,000 distinct CDR3 sequences, roughly 8.6% were seen once, and the ten largest hold under 20%. This receptor was taken from a man aged 18-30 years who received the YFV17D yellow fever vaccine. The gene calls are TRBV4-3 and TRBJ1-2; TRBD1 agrees at 7 bases. The material sequenced was PBMCs, taken more than 35 days after the first yellow fever vaccination. CDR3 in DNA: TGCGCCAGCAGCCAAGAGATAAGGACAGGTACTAACTATGGCTACACCTTC. Amino acids: CASSQEIRTGTNYGYTF.